One and the same sample provided the 13 T cell receptor beta chains below, sequenced in a study of cytomegalovirus exposure and HLA in healthy donors. Primers for the PCR totalled 60 Vbeta and 13 Jbeta. Repertoires were generated with immunoSEQ multiplex PCR, while TCRdb's copy carries only in-frame clones and drops some. This table holds about 180,000 clones, around four fifths found once. Input material: PBMCs. The receptors come from a woman aged 50 to 60 in good health and CMV-seropositive.

Points on this clone: One end of the junction does not line up with germline, which may come from a read error. The chain carries TRBV5-1 and TRBJ2-7, with D tentatively TRBD2 (6 bases). Germline V CDR1 and CDR2: SGHRS, YFSETQ. This CDR3 comprises 12 residues. The CDR3 here is CASSLALRDLHF. The CDR3 DNA is TGCGCCAGCAGCTTGGCGCTGAGGGACTTACACTTC.

The gene calls are TRBV6-1 and TRBJ2-3; 10 bases fit TRBD1. The CDR3 sequence is 15 residues long. Germline V gene lookup returns CDR1 MNHNS and CDR2 SASEGT. The J segment lost 5 bases and the V segment lost 3 bases, leaving 5 bases of the junction unmatched. The CDR3 DNA reads TGTGCCAGCAGTGAGTGGACAGGGGGTCGAGATACGCAGTATTTT. Amino acids: CASSEWTGGRDTQYF.

J is TRBJ1-2 and V is TRBV10-3; D is possibly TRBD1 (6 bases). The V and J ends lost 0 bases and 9 bases respectively, with 17 bases between them. CDR1 ENHRY and CDR2 SYGVKD come from the germline V gene. The CDR3 length is 15 residues. Here the CDR3 reads CAISESGGFLGSYTF. DNA of the CDR3: TGTGCCATCAGTGAGTCAGGGGGTTTTTTGGGGAGCTACACCTTC.

In its sample, this clone was seen a few times. The chain uses TRBV29-1 and TRBJ1-1; 7 positions agree with TRBD1. Germline loops: CDR1 SQVTM, CDR2 ANQGSEA. Trimming at V came to 7 bases and at J to 9 bases, leaving 14 bases not matched to a gene. This CDR3 is built from 13 residues. CDR3 protein: CSGQEGARTKAFF. The CDR3 DNA follows: TGCAGCGGACAGGAGGGGGCGCGGACTAAAGCTTTCTTT.

The rearrangement joins TRBV30 to TRBJ2-4; D is possibly TRBD2 (6 bases). The V end lost 5 bases, the J end lost 7 bases, and 21 bases lay between the germline ends. The CDR3 extends over 15 amino acids. Per the germline V gene, CDR1 is GTSNPN and CDR2 is SVGIG (reference sequence). The CDR3 region is CAWAASGAGGNIQYF. The CDR3 region has the DNA TGTGCCTGGGCGGCCAGTGGGGCCGGAGGGAACATTCAGTACTTC. The complete variable domain, with remaining parts taken from reference TRBV30 and TRBJ2-4, reads SQTIHQWPATLVQPVGSPLSLECTVEGTSNPNLYWYRQAAGRGLQLLFYSVGIGQISSEVPQNLSASRPQDRQFILSSKKLLLSDSGFYLCAWAASGAGGNIQYFGAGTRLSVL.

The chain combines TRBV30 with TRBJ1-1; no reliable D call. CDR1 GTSNPN and CDR2 SVGIG come from the germline V gene (reference sequence). Between the trimmed V and J ends, which lost 0 bases and 10 bases, there was a span of 9 bases. The CDR3 loop spans 11 amino acids. CDR3 coding DNA: TGTGCCTGGAGTGTCGGTGGTGGAGCTTTCTTT. Translated, it gives CAWSVGGGAFF.

The rearrangement links TRBV10-3 to TRBJ2-7, with TRBD2 matching 12 bases. Germline V gives CDR1 ENHRY, CDR2 SYGVKD. V was clipped by 7 bases and J by 2 bases; unmatched bases: 9. CDR3 length equals 16 residues. CDR3 sequence: CAINSLAGGETYEQYF. DNA for the CDR3: TGTGCCATCAACTCCCTAGCGGGAGGGGAAACCTACGAGCAGTACTTC.

The chain combines TRBV9 with TRBJ2-1, with unresolved D. V was pared by 3 bases and J by 10 bases, with 2 bases between. The CDR3 runs to 9 residues. Germline V gene lookup returns CDR1 SGDLS and CDR2 YYNGEE. CDR3 coding DNA: TGTGCCAGCAGCGCGGAGCAGTTCTTC. Protein sequence: CASSAEQFF.

The genes are TRBV9 and TRBJ2-7; 8 bases align to TRBD1. The V gene's germline CDR1 is SGDLS and CDR2 YYNGEE. The CDR3 has 14 amino acids. With V trimmed by 3 bases and J by 7 bases, 9 bases remained unmatched. Here the CDR3 reads CASSEGQVSDEQYF. The CDR3 nucleotides are TGTGCCAGCAGCGAGGGACAGGTGTCGGATGAGCAGTACTTC.

The chain has TRBV4-2 and TRBJ2-1, with TRBD2 identical over 11 bases. Germline V lookup: CDR1 LGHNA, CDR2 YNFKEQ. J was trimmed by 5 bases and V by 6 bases; bases with no gene match: 6. The CDR3 contains 15 residues. The CDR3 DNA sequence: TGTGCCAGCAGACTAGGGACTAGCGGAAACAATGAGCAGTTCTTC. It codes for CASRLGTSGNNEQFF.

This clone was recorded once. This chain links TRBV15 with TRBJ1-5, with 8 bases lining up with TRBD1. The V and J ends lost 5 bases and 7 bases, in that order; junction bases with no gene match: 7. The germline gives CDR1 LNHNV, CDR2 YYDKDF (reference sequence). The CDR3 has 14 residues. CDR3 coding DNA: TGTGCCACCAGCTCGCAACAGGGGGTCCAGCCCCAGCATTTT. This translates into CATSSQQGVQPQHF.

The J gene is TRBJ1-1, the V gene TRBV28, with 9 bases aligning to TRBD1. CDR3 length equals 13 residues. The V and J ends lost 5 bases and 8 bases, in that order; junction bases with no gene match: 6. CDR1 MDHEN and CDR2 SYDVKM come from the germline V gene. The chain's CDR3 is CASSPGQGPEAFF. Written as DNA, the CDR3 is TGTGCCAGCAGTCCCGGACAGGGGCCCGAAGCTTTCTTT.

This chain connects TRBV9 to TRBJ2-2, with 7 nucleotides matching TRBD2. J gave up 7 bases and V 0 bases, and 3 bases lay outside the gene matches. The CDR3 covers 14 residues. CDR1 is SGDLS and CDR2 is YYNGEE in the germline V gene. CDR3 sequence (DNA): TGTGCCAGCAGCGTAGGGGAGGGCGGCGGGGAGCTGTTTTTT. As protein: CASSVGEGGGELFF. Based on the CDR3 plus reference TRBV9 and TRBJ2-2, the full variable domain is DSGVTQTPKHLITATGQRVTLRCSPRSGDLSVYWYQQSLDQGLQFLIQYYNGEERAKGNILERFSAQQFPDLHSELNLSSLELGDSALYFCASSVGEGGGELFFGEGSRLTVL.